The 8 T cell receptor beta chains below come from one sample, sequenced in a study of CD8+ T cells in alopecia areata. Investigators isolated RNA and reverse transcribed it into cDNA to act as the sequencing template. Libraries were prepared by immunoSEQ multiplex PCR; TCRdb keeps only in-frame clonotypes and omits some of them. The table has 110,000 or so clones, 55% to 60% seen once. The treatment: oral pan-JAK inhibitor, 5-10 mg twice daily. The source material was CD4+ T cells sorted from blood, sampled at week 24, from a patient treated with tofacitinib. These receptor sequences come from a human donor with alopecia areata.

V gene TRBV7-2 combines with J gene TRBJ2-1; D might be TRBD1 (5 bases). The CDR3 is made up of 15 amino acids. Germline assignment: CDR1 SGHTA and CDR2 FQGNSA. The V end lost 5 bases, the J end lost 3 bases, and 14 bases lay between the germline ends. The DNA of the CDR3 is TGTGCCAGCAGCCGACAGACGCTAAACTACAATGAGCAGTTCTTC. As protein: CASSRQTLNYNEQFF.

The chain's CDR3 is CSVGQGASYEQYF. CDR3 nucleotide sequence: TGCAGCGTGGGACAGGGGGCGTCCTACGAGCAGTACTTC. This chain connects TRBV29-1 to TRBJ2-7; TRBD1 matches 12 bases. After removal of 6 bases from V and 1 base from J, the junction contained 1 base not matched to a gene. CDR3 length: 13 residues. Germline V gives CDR1 SQVTM, CDR2 ANQGSEA.

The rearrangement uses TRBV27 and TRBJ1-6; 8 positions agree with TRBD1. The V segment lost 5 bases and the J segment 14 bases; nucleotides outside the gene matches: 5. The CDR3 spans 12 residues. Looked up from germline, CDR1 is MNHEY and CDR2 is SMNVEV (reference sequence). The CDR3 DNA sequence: TGTGCCAGCAGTCCACAGGGGGGGGCCCTCCACTTT. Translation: CASSPQGGALHF.

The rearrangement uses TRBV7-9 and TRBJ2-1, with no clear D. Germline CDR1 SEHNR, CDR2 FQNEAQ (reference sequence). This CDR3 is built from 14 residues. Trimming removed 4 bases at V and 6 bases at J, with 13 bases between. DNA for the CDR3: TGTGCCAGCAGCTCACTTCATCCTAGCAATGAGCAGTTCTTC. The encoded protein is CASSSLHPSNEQFF.

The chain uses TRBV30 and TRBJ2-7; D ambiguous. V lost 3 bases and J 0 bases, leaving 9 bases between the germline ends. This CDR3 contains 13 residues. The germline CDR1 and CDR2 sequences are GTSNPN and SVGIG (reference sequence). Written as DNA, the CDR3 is TGTGCCTGGAGGTCCCCCTCCTCCTACGAGCAGTACTTC. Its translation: CAWRSPSSYEQYF.

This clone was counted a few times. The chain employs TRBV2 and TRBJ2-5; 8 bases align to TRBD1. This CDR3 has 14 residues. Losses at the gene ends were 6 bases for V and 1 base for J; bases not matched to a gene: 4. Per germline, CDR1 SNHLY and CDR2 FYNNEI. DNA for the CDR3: TGTGCCAGCAGCAGACAGGGGCTCCAAGAGACCCAGTACTTC. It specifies CASSRQGLQETQYF.

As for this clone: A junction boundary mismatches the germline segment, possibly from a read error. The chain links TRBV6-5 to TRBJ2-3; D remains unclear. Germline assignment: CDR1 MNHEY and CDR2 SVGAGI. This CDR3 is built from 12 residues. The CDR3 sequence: CVVGDLTDTQYF. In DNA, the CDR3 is TGCGTGGTAGGCGATCTTACAGATACGCAGTATTTT.

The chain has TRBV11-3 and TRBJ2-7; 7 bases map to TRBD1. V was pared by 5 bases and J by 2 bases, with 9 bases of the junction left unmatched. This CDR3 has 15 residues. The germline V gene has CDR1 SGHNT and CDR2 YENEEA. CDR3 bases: TGTGCCAGCAGCCCAGCAGGGGGTAGAACCTACGAGCAGTACTTC. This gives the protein CASSPAGGRTYEQYF. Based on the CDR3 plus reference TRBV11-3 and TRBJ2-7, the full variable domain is EAGVVQSPRYKIIEKKQPVAFWCNPISGHNTLYWYLQNLGQGPELLIRYENEEAVDDSQLPKDRFSAERLKGVDSTLKIQPAELGDSAVYLCASSPAGGRTYEQYFGPGTRLTVT.